This T cell receptor (beta chain) derives from a study of regulatory T cells in long-lasting Graves disease. In the study overall: Persistent Graves' disease meant over 5 years of antithyroid drugs with positive TSH receptor antibodies.

Looked up from germline, CDR1 is SGHVS and CDR2 is FQNEAQ. The CDR3 is 17 amino acids. V was pared by 2 bases and J by 0 bases, with 14 bases between. The sample's time point: persistent/refractory GD, antithyroid drugs over 5 years with positive TRAb. Scientists built the TCR library using RNA that was extracted from PBMCs. Library construction for TCR beta used iRepertoire HTBI primers and Arm-PCR of CDR3 regions. Each CDR3 protein is one row after TCRdb ran MiXCR on the multiplex PCR reads. The repertoire holds around 400,000 distinct CDR3 sequences, with approximately 23% as singletons. In this sample, this clonotype turned up many times. Antigen unknown. Broader study findings: Researchers examined only peripheral blood and not thyroid tissue.

The rearrangement links TRBV7-8 to TRBJ1-5; D remains unclear. This clonotype was obtained from a woman aged 40 to 50 with Graves disease. Specimen: peripheral blood mononuclear cells (PBMCs), collected when the disease was refractory, from a patient treated with antithyroid drugs. The CDR3 DNA sequence: TGTGCCAGCAGCTTAACCAGAACGAGGTATAGCAATCAGCCCCAGCATTTT. It encodes CASSLTRTRYSNQPQHF.